Listed below are T cell receptor beta chains from one sample, sequenced in a study of T-cell reconstitution after alpha-beta-depleted transplantation in children. TCRdb redid the calling of the PCR reads with MiXCR, one entry per CDR3 protein. The table shows hundreds of thousands of distinct CDR3 sequences, with 20% to 25% occurring only once. This specimen was PBMCs, mostly from graft donor cells, taken 360 days after TCRalphabeta/CD19-depleted stem cell transplant. Every receptor here comes from a boy less than two years old who had a stem cell transplant for acute myeloid leukemia, so the T cells may come from the graft donor. The CDR3 runs from the conserved cysteine through the conserved F or W. The order of the fields is V gene, D gene, J gene, clone size, CDR3 protein, CDR3 DNA. A D gene is named only where the DNA matches it firmly. Clone size is stated in some rows and not others, as once, few, many or a class when expanded.

V gene: TRBV20-1
D gene: TRBD2
J gene: TRBJ2-2
clone size: many
CDR3 protein: CSAKGASGGEKPGELFF
CDR3 DNA: TGCAGTGCTAAAGGGGCTAGCGGGGGGGAGAAGCCCGGGGAGCTGTTTTTT

V gene: TRBV4-3
D gene: NA
J gene: TRBJ1-4
clone size: few
CDR3 protein: CASSRRGQATNEKLFF
CDR3 DNA: TGCGCCAGCAGCCGAAGGGGCCAAGCAACTAATGAAAAACTGTTTTTT

V gene: TRBV12-3/TRBV12-4
D gene: NA
J gene: TRBJ1-3
clone size: NA
CDR3 protein: CASRIGGRGNTIYF
CDR3 DNA: TGTGCCAGCAGGATAGGGGGGCGAGGAAACACCATATATTTT

V gene: TRBV6-5
D gene: TRBD1
J gene: TRBJ1-1
clone size: many
CDR3 protein: CASSYRTGMNTEAFF
CDR3 DNA: TGTGCCAGCAGTTACAGGACAGGAATGAACACTGAAGCTTTCTTT

V gene: TRBV12-3/TRBV12-4
D gene: TRBD1
J gene: TRBJ1-3
clone size: many
CDR3 protein: CASSDRDRGDTIYF
CDR3 DNA: TGTGCCAGCAGTGACCGGGACAGGGGGGACACCATATATTTT

V gene: TRBV5-1
D gene: NA
J gene: TRBJ1-3
clone size: NA
CDR3 protein: CASSLSGREAGNTIYF
CDR3 DNA: TGCGCCAGCAGCTTGTCCGGCAGGGAGGCTGGAAACACCATATATTTT

V gene: TRBV20-1
D gene: NA
J gene: TRBJ2-2
clone size: NA
CDR3 protein: CSGRGPRNTGELFF
CDR3 DNA: TGCAGTGGCCGGGGGCCGCGGAACACCGGGGAGCTGTTTTTT

V gene: TRBV29-1
D gene: NA
J gene: TRBJ1-3
clone size: once
CDR3 protein: CSVGSHGNTIYF
CDR3 DNA: TGCAGCGTTGGAAGTCATGGAAACACCATATATTTT

V gene: TRBV7-9
D gene: NA
J gene: TRBJ1-6
clone size: NA
CDR3 protein: CASSFGAPRDSPLHF
CDR3 DNA: TGTGCCAGCAGCTTCGGGGCCCCGAGGGATTCACCCCTCCACTTT

V gene: TRBV20-1
D gene: NA
J gene: TRBJ1-4
clone size: NA
CDR3 protein: CSARDLGGDEKLFF
CDR3 DNA: TGCAGTGCTAGAGATCTTGGAGGGGATGAAAAACTGTTTTTT

V gene: TRBV7-2
D gene: NA
J gene: TRBJ2-1
clone size: NA
CDR3 protein: CASSLVGGNNEQFF
CDR3 DNA: TGTGCCAGCAGCTTAGTCGGGGGCAACAATGAGCAGTTCTTC

V gene: TRBV20-1
D gene: TRBD1
J gene: TRBJ1-2
clone size: NA
CDR3 protein: CSARGTGDFYGYTF
CDR3 DNA: TGCAGTGCTAGAGGGACAGGGGACTTCTATGGCTACACCTTC

V gene: TRBV5-5
D gene: NA
J gene: TRBJ2-1
clone size: many
CDR3 protein: CASSLEEGPYNEQFF
CDR3 DNA: TGTGCCAGCAGCTTAGAGGAGGGCCCTTACAATGAGCAGTTCTTC

V gene: TRBV7-3
D gene: NA
J gene: TRBJ2-3
clone size: NA
CDR3 protein: CASSRGQGQLDTQYF
CDR3 DNA: TGTGCCAGCAGCCGCGGGCAGGGGCAACTAGATACGCAGTATTTT

V gene: TRBV20-1
D gene: NA
J gene: TRBJ1-1
clone size: NA
CDR3 protein: CSARDKDFTPTEAFF
CDR3 DNA: TGCAGTGCTAGAGACAAAGACTTCACGCCCACTGAAGCTTTCTTT

V gene: TRBV11-1
D gene: NA
J gene: TRBJ2-1
clone size: NA
CDR3 protein: CASSFLNNEQFF
CDR3 DNA: TGTGCCAGCAGCTTCCTGAATAATGAGCAGTTCTTC

V gene: TRBV6-2/TRBV6-3
D gene: TRBD1
J gene: TRBJ1-2
clone size: few
CDR3 protein: CASSYRGTGGYGYTF
CDR3 DNA: TGTGCCAGCAGTTACCGGGGGACAGGGGGCTACGGCTACACCTTC

V gene: TRBV20-1
D gene: TRBD1
J gene: TRBJ1-2
clone size: many
CDR3 protein: CSAKGQGADYGYTF
CDR3 DNA: TGCAGTGCTAAGGGACAGGGGGCAGACTATGGCTACACCTTC

V gene: TRBV20-1
D gene: NA
J gene: TRBJ2-1
clone size: few
CDR3 protein: CSASFRDEQFF
CDR3 DNA: TGCAGTGCTAGTTTTCGCGATGAGCAGTTCTTC

V gene: TRBV7-9
D gene: NA
J gene: TRBJ2-1
clone size: NA
CDR3 protein: CASSSLRGAAYNEQFF
CDR3 DNA: TGTGCCAGCAGCTCGCTTCGGGGGGCAGCCTACAATGAGCAGTTCTTC

V gene: TRBV6-6
D gene: TRBD1
J gene: TRBJ2-7
clone size: NA
CDR3 protein: CASKTGNAYEQYF
CDR3 DNA: TGTGCCAGCAAGACAGGGAATGCCTACGAGCAGTACTTC

V gene: TRBV12-3/TRBV12-4
D gene: NA
J gene: TRBJ2-1
clone size: NA
CDR3 protein: CASSPGTANEQFF
CDR3 DNA: TGTGCCAGCAGTCCGGGGACCGCGAATGAGCAGTTCTTC

V gene: TRBV5-4
D gene: TRBD2
J gene: TRBJ2-3
clone size: few
CDR3 protein: CASSLSSGGADTQYF
CDR3 DNA: TGTGCCAGCAGCTTGTCAAGCGGGGGCGCAGATACGCAGTATTTT

V gene: TRBV28
D gene: NA
J gene: TRBJ2-2
clone size: many
CDR3 protein: CASTSRQRLTGELFF
CDR3 DNA: TGTGCCAGCACCAGTCGACAGAGGCTGACCGGGGAGCTGTTTTTT

V gene: TRBV5-1
D gene: TRBD2
J gene: TRBJ2-1
clone size: many
CDR3 protein: CASTPGASGGLGSYNEQFF
CDR3 DNA: TGCGCCAGCACCCCAGGGGCTAGCGGGGGTCTCGGCTCCTACAATGAGCAGTTCTTC

V gene: TRBV4-1
D gene: TRBD2
J gene: TRBJ2-3
clone size: many
CDR3 protein: CASSQTTSGGAGTQYF
CDR3 DNA: TGCGCCAGCAGCCAAACTACTAGCGGGGGGGCGGGTACGCAGTATTTT

V gene: TRBV6-5
D gene: NA
J gene: TRBJ1-1
clone size: NA
CDR3 protein: CASKRDGLATEAFF
CDR3 DNA: TGTGCCAGTAAGCGAGATGGTTTAGCGACTGAAGCTTTCTTT

V gene: TRBV27
D gene: NA
J gene: TRBJ2-6
clone size: few
CDR3 protein: CASSREGISSGANVLTF
CDR3 DNA: TGTGCCAGCAGTCGCGAAGGGATTAGCTCTGGGGCCAACGTCCTGACTTTC

V gene: TRBV10-2
D gene: NA
J gene: TRBJ1-2
clone size: few
CDR3 protein: CASSESWTLYGYTF
CDR3 DNA: TGCGCCAGCAGTGAGAGTTGGACCCTATATGGCTACACCTTC

V gene: TRBV4-1
D gene: NA
J gene: TRBJ1-1
clone size: NA
CDR3 protein: CASSQVVGGGGMNTEAFF
CDR3 DNA: TGCGCCAGCAGCCAAGTGGTCGGGGGCGGCGGAATGAACACTGAAGCTTTCTTT

V gene: TRBV20-1
D gene: TRBD1
J gene: TRBJ1-4
clone size: NA
CDR3 protein: CSAGDPRTGWKNEKLFF
CDR3 DNA: TGCAGTGCTGGAGACCCTAGGACAGGATGGAAGAATGAAAAACTGTTTTTT

V gene: TRBV12-3/TRBV12-4
D gene: NA
J gene: TRBJ1-6
clone size: many
CDR3 protein: CASSLERPSPLHF
CDR3 DNA: TGTGCCAGCAGTTTAGAGAGACCTTCACCCCTCCACTTT

V gene: TRBV24-1
D gene: TRBD1
J gene: TRBJ2-1
clone size: NA
CDR3 protein: CATSEEGQGKFF
CDR3 DNA: TGTGCCACCAGTGAGGAGGGACAGGGCAAGTTCTTC

V gene: TRBV10-2
D gene: NA
J gene: TRBJ2-3
clone size: few
CDR3 protein: CASSEGRGGRDTQYF
CDR3 DNA: TGCGCCAGCAGTGAAGGGCGGGGTGGGAGAGATACGCAGTATTTT

V gene: TRBV20-1
D gene: NA
J gene: TRBJ2-2
clone size: many
CDR3 protein: CSARAGTSNTGELFF
CDR3 DNA: TGCAGTGCTAGAGCAGGGACTTCCAACACCGGGGAGCTGTTTTTT

V gene: TRBV29-1
D gene: NA
J gene: TRBJ2-6
clone size: few
CDR3 protein: CSAIPSGANVLTF
CDR3 DNA: TGCAGCGCTATACCCTCTGGGGCCAACGTCCTGACTTTC

V gene: TRBV27
D gene: TRBD1
J gene: TRBJ2-1
clone size: few
CDR3 protein: CASCYRDRGQGEQFF
CDR3 DNA: TGTGCCAGTTGTTACCGGGACAGGGGGCAGGGTGAGCAGTTCTTC

V gene: TRBV5-1
D gene: NA
J gene: TRBJ1-2
clone size: few
CDR3 protein: CASSRGTPEGYTF
CDR3 DNA: TGCGCCAGCAGCCGTGGGACACCGGAAGGCTACACCTTC

V gene: TRBV15
D gene: NA
J gene: TRBJ2-7
clone size: few
CDR3 protein: CATSRDLKVAYEQYF
CDR3 DNA: TGTGCCACCAGCAGAGATCTGAAGGTGGCCTACGAGCAGTACTTC

V gene: TRBV6-5
D gene: TRBD1
J gene: TRBJ1-2
clone size: few
CDR3 protein: CASSYRQGNYGYTF
CDR3 DNA: TGTGCCAGCAGTTACCGACAGGGCAACTATGGCTACACCTTC

V gene: TRBV11-1
D gene: NA
J gene: TRBJ1-5
clone size: NA
CDR3 protein: CASGSGLQPQHF
CDR3 DNA: TGTGCCAGCGGTTCGGGTCTCCAGCCCCAGCATTTT

V gene: TRBV28
D gene: NA
J gene: TRBJ2-2
clone size: many
CDR3 protein: CASSLSGAGELFF
CDR3 DNA: TGTGCCAGCAGTTTATCCGGGGCCGGGGAGCTGTTTTTT

V gene: TRBV27
D gene: TRBD1
J gene: TRBJ2-7
clone size: NA
CDR3 protein: CASSLSSETGLYEQYF
CDR3 DNA: TGTGCCAGCAGTTTAAGTTCTGAGACAGGGCTCTACGAGCAGTACTTC

V gene: TRBV12-3/TRBV12-4
D gene: TRBD1
J gene: TRBJ1-1
clone size: many
CDR3 protein: CASSFFNRGTEAFF
CDR3 DNA: TGTGCCAGCAGTTTTTTTAACAGGGGCACTGAAGCTTTCTTT

V gene: TRBV3-1
D gene: NA
J gene: TRBJ1-5
clone size: NA
CDR3 protein: CASSQARTNQPQHF
CDR3 DNA: TGTGCCAGCAGCCAAGCCAGGACTAATCAGCCCCAGCATTTT

V gene: TRBV12-3/TRBV12-4
D gene: NA
J gene: TRBJ2-1
clone size: few
CDR3 protein: CASSQGPNEQFF
CDR3 DNA: TGTGCCAGCAGTCAGGGCCCTAATGAGCAGTTCTTC

V gene: TRBV6-5
D gene: NA
J gene: TRBJ1-3
clone size: many
CDR3 protein: CASSIGDSGNTIYF
CDR3 DNA: TGTGCCAGCAGCATTGGGGACTCTGGAAACACCATATATTTT

V gene: TRBV20-1
D gene: NA
J gene: TRBJ2-5
clone size: NA
CDR3 protein: CSRWQAETQYF
CDR3 DNA: TGCAGTCGGTGGCAGGCAGAGACCCAGTACTTC

V gene: TRBV12-3/TRBV12-4
D gene: NA
J gene: TRBJ1-5
clone size: many
CDR3 protein: CASRPGTQEGQPQHF
CDR3 DNA: TGTGCCAGCAGACCGGGGACCCAGGAGGGTCAGCCCCAGCATTTT

V gene: TRBV4-1
D gene: NA
J gene: TRBJ2-6
clone size: few
CDR3 protein: CASSQGHLSGANVLTF
CDR3 DNA: TGCGCCAGCAGCCAAGGGCACCTCTCTGGGGCCAACGTCCTGACTTTC

V gene: TRBV5-1
D gene: TRBD1
J gene: TRBJ2-2
clone size: many
CDR3 protein: CASSPGGFTGELFF
CDR3 DNA: TGCGCCAGCAGCCCAGGGGGCTTCACCGGGGAGCTGTTTTTT

V gene: TRBV6-2/TRBV6-3
D gene: NA
J gene: TRBJ2-1
clone size: NA
CDR3 protein: CASRTGNKRYNEQFF
CDR3 DNA: TGTGCCAGCAGGACCGGGAACAAACGTTACAATGAGCAGTTCTTC

V gene: TRBV12-3/TRBV12-4
D gene: NA
J gene: TRBJ2-2
clone size: many
CDR3 protein: CASMHENTGELFF
CDR3 DNA: TGTGCCAGCATGCACGAGAACACCGGGGAGCTGTTTTTT

V gene: TRBV5-1
D gene: NA
J gene: TRBJ2-2
clone size: NA
CDR3 protein: CASSSALNTGELFF
CDR3 DNA: TGCGCCAGCAGCTCGGCCCTGAACACCGGGGAGCTGTTTTTT

V gene: TRBV20-1
D gene: TRBD1
J gene: TRBJ2-7
clone size: many
CDR3 protein: CSARVRNTRTGGPYEQYF
CDR3 DNA: TGCAGTGCTAGAGTCCGGAACACCCGGACAGGGGGTCCCTACGAGCAGTACTTC